This TCR beta chain was identified in a study of brain T cells in children with intractable seizures. Generated by immunoSEQ multiplex PCR, the TCRdb table keeps only in-frame clones and is missing some. The data hold about 340,000 clones, with 85% to 95% observed a single time. V shed 3 bases, J shed 4 bases, and the junction held 10 bases outside the gene matches. The V gene's germline CDR1 is SGDLS and CDR2 YYNGEE. The CDR3 covers 17 residues. Time point described: blood from clinic visit 5 months post-surgery; TSC patient then seizure free. The sequenced cases were selected for having the highest brain T cell transcript signatures. Patients received at least one anti-epileptic drug before surgery.

The sequencing here drew on peripheral blood, taken 5 to 6 months after surgery. This TCR came from a boy under two years old with tuberous sclerosis and intractable seizures. This chain connects TRBV9 to TRBJ2-1; 10 bases line up with TRBD2. The CDR3 reads CASSARPTSGAYNEQFF. In nucleotides, the CDR3 is TGTGCCAGCAGCGCCCGACCTACTAGCGGGGCTTACAATGAGCAGTTCTTC.